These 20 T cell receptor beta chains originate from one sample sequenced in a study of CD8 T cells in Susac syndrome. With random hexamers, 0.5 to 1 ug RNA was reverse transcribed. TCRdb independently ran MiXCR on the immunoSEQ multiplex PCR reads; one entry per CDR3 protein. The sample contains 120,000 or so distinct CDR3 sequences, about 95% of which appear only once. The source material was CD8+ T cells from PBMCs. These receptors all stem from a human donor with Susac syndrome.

CDR3 in DNA: TGTGCCAGCAGCCAAGGACAGACAAACACAGATACGCAGTATTTT. This sequence encodes CASSQGQTNTDTQYF. The chain employs TRBV3-1 and TRBJ2-3, with D perhaps matching TRBD1 (5 bases). This CDR3 is 15 amino acids long. Germline V gene lookup returns CDR1 LGHDT and CDR2 YNNKEL (reference sequence). V was pared by 1 base and J by 2 bases, with 10 bases between.

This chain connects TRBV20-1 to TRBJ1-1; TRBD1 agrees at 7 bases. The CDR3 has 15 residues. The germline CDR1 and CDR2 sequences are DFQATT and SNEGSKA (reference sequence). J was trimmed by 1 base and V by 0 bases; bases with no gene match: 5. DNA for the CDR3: TGCAGTGCTAGAGAAGGGGGACAGCGGAACACTGAAGCTTTCTTT. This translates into CSAREGGQRNTEAFF.

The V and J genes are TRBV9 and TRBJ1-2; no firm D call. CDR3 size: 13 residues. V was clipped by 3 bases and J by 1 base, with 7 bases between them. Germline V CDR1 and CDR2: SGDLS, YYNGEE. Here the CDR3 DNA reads TGTGCCAGCAGCGCCCACCGTAACTATGGCTACACCTTC. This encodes CASSAHRNYGYTF.

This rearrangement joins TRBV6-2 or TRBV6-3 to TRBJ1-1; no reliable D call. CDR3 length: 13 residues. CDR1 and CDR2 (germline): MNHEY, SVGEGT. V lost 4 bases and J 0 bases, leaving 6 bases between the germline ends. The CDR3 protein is CASSFSMNTEAFF. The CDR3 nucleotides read TGTGCCAGCAGTTTCAGTATGAACACTGAAGCTTTCTTT.

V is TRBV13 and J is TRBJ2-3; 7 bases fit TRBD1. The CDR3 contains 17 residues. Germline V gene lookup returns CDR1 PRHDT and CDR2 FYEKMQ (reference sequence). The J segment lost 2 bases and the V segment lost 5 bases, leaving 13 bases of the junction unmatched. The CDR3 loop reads CASSATQGTVYTDTQYF. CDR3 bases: TGTGCCAGCAGCGCTACCCAGGGGACAGTGTACACAGATACGCAGTATTTT.

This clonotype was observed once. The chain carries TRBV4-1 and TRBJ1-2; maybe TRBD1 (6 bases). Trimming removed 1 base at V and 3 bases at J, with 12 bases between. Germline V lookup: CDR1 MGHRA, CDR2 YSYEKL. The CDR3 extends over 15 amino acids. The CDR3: CASSQALQGYYGYTF. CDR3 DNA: TGCGCCAGCAGCCAAGCCTTACAGGGATACTATGGCTACACCTTC.

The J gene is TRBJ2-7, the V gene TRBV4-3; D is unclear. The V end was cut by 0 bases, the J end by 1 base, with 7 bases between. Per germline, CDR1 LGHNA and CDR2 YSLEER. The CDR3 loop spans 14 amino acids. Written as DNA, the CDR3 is TGCGCCAGCAGCCAAGATAGGGCATCCTACGAGCAGTACTTC. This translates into CASSQDRASYEQYF.

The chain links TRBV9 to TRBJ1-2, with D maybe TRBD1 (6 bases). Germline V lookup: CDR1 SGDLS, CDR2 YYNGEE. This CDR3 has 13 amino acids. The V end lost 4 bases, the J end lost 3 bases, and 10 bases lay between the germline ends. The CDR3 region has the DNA TGTGCCAGCAGCCGGGGGGGCGACTATGGCTACACCTTC. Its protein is CASSRGGDYGYTF. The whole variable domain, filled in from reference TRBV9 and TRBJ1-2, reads DSGVTQTPKHLITATGQRVTLRCSPRSGDLSVYWYQQSLDQGLQFLIQYYNGEERAKGNILERFSAQQFPDLHSELNLSSLELGDSALYFCASSRGGDYGYTFGSGTRLTVV.

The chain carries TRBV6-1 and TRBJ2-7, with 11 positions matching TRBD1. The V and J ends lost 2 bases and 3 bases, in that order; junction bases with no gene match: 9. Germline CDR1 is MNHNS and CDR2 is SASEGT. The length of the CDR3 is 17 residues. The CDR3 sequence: CASSERIVGTGGYEQYF. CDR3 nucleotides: TGTGCCAGCAGTGAAAGAATCGTCGGGACAGGGGGCTACGAGCAGTACTTC.

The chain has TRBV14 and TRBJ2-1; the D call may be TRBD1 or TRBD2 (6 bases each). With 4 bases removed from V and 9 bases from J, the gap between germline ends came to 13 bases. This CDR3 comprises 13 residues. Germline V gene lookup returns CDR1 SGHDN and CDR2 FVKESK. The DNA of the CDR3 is TGTGCCAGCAGCCCTGGAGGGGGGCCTGAGCAGTTCTTC. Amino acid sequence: CASSPGGGPEQFF. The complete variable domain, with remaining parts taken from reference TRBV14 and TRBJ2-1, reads EAGVTQFPSHSVIEKGQTVTLRCDPISGHDNLYWYRRVMGKEIKFLLHFVKESKQDESGMPNNRFLAERTGGTYSTLKVQPAELEDSGVYFCASSPGGGPEQFFGPGTRLTVL.

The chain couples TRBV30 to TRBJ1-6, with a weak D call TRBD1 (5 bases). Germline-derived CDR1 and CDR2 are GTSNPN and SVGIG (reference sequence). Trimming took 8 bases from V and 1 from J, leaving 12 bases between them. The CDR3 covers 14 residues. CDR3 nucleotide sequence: TGTGCCGGAGGAGGGGAATCCTATAATTCACCCCTCCACTTT. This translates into CAGGGESYNSPLHF.

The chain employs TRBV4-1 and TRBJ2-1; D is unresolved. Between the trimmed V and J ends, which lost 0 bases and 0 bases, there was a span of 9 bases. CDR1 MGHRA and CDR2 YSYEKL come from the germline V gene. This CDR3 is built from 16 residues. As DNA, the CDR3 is TGCGCCAGCAGCCAAGATGACGGAAGCTCCTACAATGAGCAGTTCTTC. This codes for CASSQDDGSSYNEQFF.

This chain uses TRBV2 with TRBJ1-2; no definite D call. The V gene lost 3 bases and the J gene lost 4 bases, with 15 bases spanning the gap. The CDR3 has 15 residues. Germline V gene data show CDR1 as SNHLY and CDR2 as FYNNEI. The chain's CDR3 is CASSDGPPEAYGYTF. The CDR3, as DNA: TGTGCCAGCAGTGATGGGCCGCCGGAGGCCTATGGCTACACCTTC.

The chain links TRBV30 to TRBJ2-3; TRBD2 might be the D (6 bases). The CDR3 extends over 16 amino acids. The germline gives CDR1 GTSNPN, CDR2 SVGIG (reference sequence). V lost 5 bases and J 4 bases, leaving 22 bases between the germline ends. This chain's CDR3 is CAWAPPTHGGADTQYF. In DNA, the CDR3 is TGTGCCTGGGCCCCACCGACGCACGGGGGTGCAGATACGCAGTATTTT.

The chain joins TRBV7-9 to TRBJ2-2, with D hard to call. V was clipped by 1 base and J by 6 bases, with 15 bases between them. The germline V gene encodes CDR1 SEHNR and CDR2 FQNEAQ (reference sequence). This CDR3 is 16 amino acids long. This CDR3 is CASSLEAFFLAGELFF. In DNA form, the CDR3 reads TGTGCCAGCAGCTTAGAGGCTTTTTTTCTGGCCGGGGAGCTGTTTTTT. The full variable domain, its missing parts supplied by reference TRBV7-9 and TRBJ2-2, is DTGVSQNPRHKITKRGQNVTFRCDPISEHNRLYWYRQTLGQGPEFLTYFQNEAQLEKSRLLSDRFSAERPKGSFSTLEIQRTEQGDSAMYLCASSLEAFFLAGELFFGEGSRLTVL.

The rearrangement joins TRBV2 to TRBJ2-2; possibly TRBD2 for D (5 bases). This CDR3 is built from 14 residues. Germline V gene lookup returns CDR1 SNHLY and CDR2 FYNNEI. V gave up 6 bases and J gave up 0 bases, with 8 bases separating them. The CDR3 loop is CASRVDSNTGELFF. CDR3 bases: TGTGCCAGCAGGGTGGACTCGAACACCGGGGAGCTGTTTTTT.

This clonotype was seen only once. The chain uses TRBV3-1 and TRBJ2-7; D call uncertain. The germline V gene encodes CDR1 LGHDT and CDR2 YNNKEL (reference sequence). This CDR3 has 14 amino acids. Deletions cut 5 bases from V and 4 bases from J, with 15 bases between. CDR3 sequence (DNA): TGTGCCAGCAGCGATGGACGGACGACATACGAGCAGTACTTC. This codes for CASSDGRTTYEQYF.

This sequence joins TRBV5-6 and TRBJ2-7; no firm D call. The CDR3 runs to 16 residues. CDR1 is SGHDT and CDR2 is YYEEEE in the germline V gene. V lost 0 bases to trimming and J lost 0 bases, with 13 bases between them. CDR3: CASSLELGEFSYEQYF. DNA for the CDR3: TGTGCCAGCAGCTTGGAGCTTGGGGAATTCTCCTACGAGCAGTACTTC.

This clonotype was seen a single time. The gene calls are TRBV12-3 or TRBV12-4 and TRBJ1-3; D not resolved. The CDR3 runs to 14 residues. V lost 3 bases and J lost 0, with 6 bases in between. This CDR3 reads CASSFESSGNTIYF. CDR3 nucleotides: TGTGCCAGCAGTTTCGAGAGCTCTGGAAACACCATATATTTT.

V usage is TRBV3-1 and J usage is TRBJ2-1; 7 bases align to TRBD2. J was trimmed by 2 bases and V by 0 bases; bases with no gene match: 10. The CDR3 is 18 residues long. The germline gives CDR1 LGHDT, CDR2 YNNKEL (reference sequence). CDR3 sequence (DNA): TGTGCCAGCAGCCAAGATTCGGGGGGAATGGTAACCTACAATGAGCAGTTCTTC. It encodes CASSQDSGGMVTYNEQFF.